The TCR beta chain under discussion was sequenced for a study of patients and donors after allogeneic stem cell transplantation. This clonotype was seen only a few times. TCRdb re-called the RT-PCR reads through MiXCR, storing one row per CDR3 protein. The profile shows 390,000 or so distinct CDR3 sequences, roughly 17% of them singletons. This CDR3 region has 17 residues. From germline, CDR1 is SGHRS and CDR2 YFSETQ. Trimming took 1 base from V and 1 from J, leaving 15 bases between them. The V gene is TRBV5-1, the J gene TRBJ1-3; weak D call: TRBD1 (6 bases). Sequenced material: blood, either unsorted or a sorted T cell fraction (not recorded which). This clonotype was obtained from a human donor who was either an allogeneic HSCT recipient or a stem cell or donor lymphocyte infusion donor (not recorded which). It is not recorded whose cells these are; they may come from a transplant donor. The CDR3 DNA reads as TGCGCCAGCAGCTTGAAGACAGGCAGCTCGTCTGGAAACACCATATATTTT. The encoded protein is CASSLKTGSSSGNTIYF.